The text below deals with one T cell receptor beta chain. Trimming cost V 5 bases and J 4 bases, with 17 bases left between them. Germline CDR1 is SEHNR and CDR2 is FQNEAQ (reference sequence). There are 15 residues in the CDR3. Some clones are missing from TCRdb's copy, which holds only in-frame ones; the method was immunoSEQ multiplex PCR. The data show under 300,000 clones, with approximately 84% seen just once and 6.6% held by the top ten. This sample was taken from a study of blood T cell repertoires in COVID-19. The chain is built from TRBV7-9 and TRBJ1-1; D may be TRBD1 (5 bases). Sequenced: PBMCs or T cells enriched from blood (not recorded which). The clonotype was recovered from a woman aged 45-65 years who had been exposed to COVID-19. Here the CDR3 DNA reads TGTGCCAGCAGCAACCCAGGGAACGTTGGCACTGAAGCTTTCTTT. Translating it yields CASSNPGNVGTEAFF.